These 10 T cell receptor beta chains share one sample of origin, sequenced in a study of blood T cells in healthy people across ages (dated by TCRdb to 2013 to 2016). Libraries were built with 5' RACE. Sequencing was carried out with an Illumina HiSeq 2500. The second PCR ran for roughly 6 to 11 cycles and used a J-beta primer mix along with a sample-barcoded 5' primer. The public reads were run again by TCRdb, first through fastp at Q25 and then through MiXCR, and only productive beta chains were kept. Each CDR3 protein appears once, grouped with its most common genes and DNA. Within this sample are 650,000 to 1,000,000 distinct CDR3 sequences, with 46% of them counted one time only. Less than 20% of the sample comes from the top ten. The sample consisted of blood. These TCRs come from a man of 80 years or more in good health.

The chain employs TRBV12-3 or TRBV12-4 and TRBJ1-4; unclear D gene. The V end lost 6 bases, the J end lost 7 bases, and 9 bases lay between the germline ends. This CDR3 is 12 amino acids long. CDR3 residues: CASSLNSEKLFF. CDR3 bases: TGTGCCAGCAGCCTGAACAGTGAAAAACTGTTTTTT.

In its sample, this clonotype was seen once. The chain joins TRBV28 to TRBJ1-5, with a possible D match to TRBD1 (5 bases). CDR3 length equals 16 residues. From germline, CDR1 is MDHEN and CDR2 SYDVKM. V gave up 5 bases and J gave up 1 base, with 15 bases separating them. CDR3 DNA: TGTGCCAGCAGTCGAACTGGGCGGGGCAGCAATCAGCCCCAGCATTTT. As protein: CASSRTGRGSNQPQHF. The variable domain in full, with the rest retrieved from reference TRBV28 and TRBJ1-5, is DVKVTQSSRYLVKRTGEKVFLECVQDMDHENMFWYRQDPGLGLRLIYFSYDVKMKEKGDIPEGYSVSREKKERFSLILESASTNQTSMYLCASSRTGRGSNQPQHFGDGTRLSIL.

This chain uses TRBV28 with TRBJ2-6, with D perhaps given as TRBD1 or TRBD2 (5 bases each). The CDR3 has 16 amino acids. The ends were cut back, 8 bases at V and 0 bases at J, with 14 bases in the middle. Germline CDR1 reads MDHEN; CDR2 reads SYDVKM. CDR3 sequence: CASGDGLRSGANVLTF. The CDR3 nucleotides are TGTGCCAGCGGGGACGGTCTTCGCTCTGGGGCCAACGTCCTGACTTTC. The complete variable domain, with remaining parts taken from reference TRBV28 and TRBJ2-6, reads DVKVTQSSRYLVKRTGEKVFLECVQDMDHENMFWYRQDPGLGLRLIYFSYDVKMKEKGDIPEGYSVSREKKERFSLILESASTNQTSMYLCASGDGLRSGANVLTFGAGSRLTVL.

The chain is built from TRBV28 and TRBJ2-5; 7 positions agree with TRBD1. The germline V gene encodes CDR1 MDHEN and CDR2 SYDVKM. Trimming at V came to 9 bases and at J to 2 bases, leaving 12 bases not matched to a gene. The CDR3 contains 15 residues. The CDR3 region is CASSFSGTVQETQYF. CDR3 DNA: TGTGCCAGTTCTTTCTCGGGGACAGTGCAAGAGACCCAGTACTTC.

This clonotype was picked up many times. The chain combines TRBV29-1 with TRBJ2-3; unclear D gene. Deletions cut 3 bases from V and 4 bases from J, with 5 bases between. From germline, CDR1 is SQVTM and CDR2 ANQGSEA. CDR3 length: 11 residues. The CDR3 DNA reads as TGCAGCGTTGAGTGGGCAGATACGCAGTATTTT. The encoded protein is CSVEWADTQYF.

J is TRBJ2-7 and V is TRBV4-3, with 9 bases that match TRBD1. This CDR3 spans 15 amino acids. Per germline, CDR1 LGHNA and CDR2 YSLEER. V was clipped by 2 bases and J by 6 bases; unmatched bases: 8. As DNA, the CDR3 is TGCGCCAGCAGCCAAACAGGGGGCGCATTAGTCGAGCAGTACTTC. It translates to CASSQTGGALVEQYF.

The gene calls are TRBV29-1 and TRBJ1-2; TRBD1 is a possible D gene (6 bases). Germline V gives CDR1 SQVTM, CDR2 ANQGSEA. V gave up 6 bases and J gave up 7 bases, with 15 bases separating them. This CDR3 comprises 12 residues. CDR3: CSVAQQGSGYTF. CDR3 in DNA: TGCAGCGTAGCGCAACAGGGCTCTGGCTACACCTTC.

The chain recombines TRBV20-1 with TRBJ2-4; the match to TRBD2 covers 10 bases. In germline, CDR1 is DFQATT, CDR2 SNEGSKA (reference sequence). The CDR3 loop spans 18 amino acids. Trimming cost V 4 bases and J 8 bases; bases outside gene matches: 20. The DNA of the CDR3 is TGCAGTGCTAATCGCGGGCTAGCGGGGGCCGAGGGGTGGGACATTCAGTACTTC. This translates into CSANRGLAGAEGWDIQYF.

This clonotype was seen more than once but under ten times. The CDR3 here is CSARDRGVGEQYF. The CDR3 bases are TGCAGTGCTAGAGATCGAGGGGTCGGCGAGCAGTACTTC. This sequence joins TRBV20-1 and TRBJ2-7; tentatively, D is TRBD1 or TRBD2 (5 bases each). Trimming cost V 0 bases and J 6 bases, with 12 bases left between them. The CDR3 runs to 13 residues. Germline CDR1 reads DFQATT; CDR2 reads SNEGSKA (reference sequence).

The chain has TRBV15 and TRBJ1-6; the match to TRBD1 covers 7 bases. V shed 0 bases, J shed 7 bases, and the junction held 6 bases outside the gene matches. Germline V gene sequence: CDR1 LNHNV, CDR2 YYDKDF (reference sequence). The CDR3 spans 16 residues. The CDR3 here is CATSRDTDRRNSPLHF. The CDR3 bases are TGTGCCACCAGCAGAGACACGGACAGGAGGAATTCACCCCTCCACTTT.